Below, one T cell receptor (beta chain) is given with its context. Its antigen has not been determined. It may be a read error: a sequence one base away is much more abundant. This entry belongs to a study of T cells in Graves' hyperthyroidism and ophthalmopathy (dated by TCRdb to about 2019). Context from the whole study: Peripheral blood was sampled at the time of initial diagnosis, prior to any treatment. TCR V-J signatures able to tell the groups apart were searched for in a discovery cohort of approximately 95 patients, of whom approximately 40 had Graves' ophthalmopathy and 55 to 60 had stable Graves' hyperthyroidism. The roughly 91 discovery patients were randomly split 7:3 into training and test sets. The paper reports TCR Vbeta CDR3 sequencing of about 140 peripheral blood samples: under 45 ophthalmopathy, fewer than 80 hyperthyroidism and approximately 17 progressor patients. After blood sampling, hyperthyroidism patients were treated with methimazole at a starting dose of 30 mg daily, and ophthalmopathy patients were treated with high-dose intravenous methylprednisolone. Prospective prediction of ophthalmopathy was tested in an independent validation cohort of 18 to 20 hyperthyroidism patients and 15 to 17 patients who later progressed to ophthalmopathy. In six Graves' hyperthyroidism patients, the study also compared T-cell repertoires from thyroid tissue with T-cell repertoires from blood. What the study reported, not specific to this receptor: Sample size was not statistically predetermined, and blinding of investigators to group allocation was not performed. In validation, the model predicted progression to ophthalmopathy with about 71% sensitivity and 72% to 75% specificity, a median of about 6 months before onset. Blood samples also contained most of the expanded thyroid clonotypes (frequency above 0.001), which suggests that blood repertoires may reflect thyroid immune responses. Ophthalmopathy was separated from stable hyperthyroidism by a 13 V-J signature model, with around 88% sensitivity and about 81% specificity obtained in cross-validation and 80%/75% obtained in testing.

TCR beta CDR3 regions were amplified from RNA transcripts. For the first round of RT-PCR on the TCR CDR3, the HTBI primer set was used together with the Qiagen OneStep RT-PCR kit. Libraries were constructed in a second round of multiplex PCR, after which size selection and purification were performed. Sequencing of the libraries was done on an Illumina HiSeq2000 using paired-end 100 bp reads. In the source study's methods: SOAPnuke was used to process the raw data, with reads discarded if the reads contained adapters or uncalled bases, had a mean Phred below 15, or lacked an exact constant-primer or identifier match. High-quality paired reads were merged using COPE v1.2.5, and each unique nucleotide sequence was defined as a clonotype. MiTCR v1.1 was used to align the clonotypes against IMGT TRBV, TRBD and TRBJ reference segments. Only V-J combinations with frequency above 0.0001, covering approximately 99% of repertoires, were analysed. The TCS score was defined as the ratio of F50 (clonal expansion) to E x V (chaos), calculated using BLOSUM62-based TCRdist between CDR3 peptides within each V-J. Welch's t-statistics and random forest reduced several hundred V-J features to 13, which were used in a naive Bayes classifier (R e1071). TCRdb passed the public sequencing reads through fastp at Q25 and MiXCR, retaining productive beta sequences. Each CDR3 protein gets just one entry, which takes the most common genes and DNA from the rows behind it. These V and J calls originate from TCRdb's pipeline instead of the authors' own analysis. The sample table records roughly 260,000 distinct CDR3 sequences; roughly 15% of these occur just once. The top ten clonotypes cover about an eighth of the sample.

Hyperthyroidism patients were newly diagnosed, had a disease duration of under 2 months, and were aged 18 to 65 years. Any patient with an uncontrolled infection, another autoimmune disease, pregnancy or lactation was excluded. Diagnoses were established on the basis of clinical symptoms, serum thyroxine and TRAb, thyroid ultrasound, and orbital computed tomography. Blood from progressor patients was collected at the time of first diagnosis with hyperthyroidism, before any ophthalmopathy symptoms had appeared. PBMCs were separated from 8 to 10 ml of fresh peripheral blood using Ficoll-Paque density gradient centrifugation. Progressor patients were first diagnosed with Graves' hyperthyroidism and then developed ophthalmopathy during follow-up. Total RNA was extracted using Trizol reagent, and RNA quality was assessed on an Agilent 2100 Bioanalyzer. The origin of this receptor is a woman aged 40 to 49 with Graves' hyperthyroidism that later progressed to Graves' ophthalmopathy. The sequencing input was blood.

The sequenced DNA is TGTGTCAGCAGTTGGGGCGGTGACTACGAGCAGTACTTC. Translated, this is CVSSWGGDYEQYF. Here the chain combines TRBV27 and TRBJ2-7; a tentative D call is TRBD1 (5 bases match). The CDR3 runs 13 amino acids, cysteine and phenylalanine included. Only the CDR3 region is kept as DNA, spanning 39 bases read in frame from base 1. Via the germline V gene (reference sequence), CDR1 is MNHEY and CDR2 SMNVEV.